This TCR beta chain was captured by sequencing in a study of T cells expressing NK-cell markers. As for the study in general: The study drew TCR beta repertoires from sorted CD3+CD56+NKG2C+, CD3+CD56+NKG2C- and CD3+CD56-NKG2C+ T cells. Among the eight sequenced donors, seven tested HCMV-seropositive and one tested seronegative.

Germline CDR1 and CDR2: LGHDT and YNNKEL (reference sequence). The CDR3 has 14 residues. TCRdb re-called the 5' RACE reads; one entry per CDR3 protein, DNA not given. In total, the table holds about 380,000 distinct CDR3 sequences. The receptor was isolated from a man aged 18 to 70 in good health. Sequencing was carried out using blood T cells: a sorted CD56 or NKG2C T cell subset, CD4+ or CD8+ T cells, or bulk PBMC T cells (not recorded which). The V call is TRBV3-1, the J call TRBJ2-2; TCRdb's D call of TRBD1 is untestable without DNA. CDR3 residues: CASTTGRNTGELFF.